What follows is one T cell receptor beta chain and its context. In this sample, this clonotype turned up a few times. Its specific antigen is unknown. No base quality information exists; no much larger clone differs at one position. This sample is part of a study of blood T cells in healthy people across ages (dated by TCRdb to about 2015). Study-wide context: In model experiments, template switching captured about one uniquely barcoded TCR beta cDNA molecule for every two T cells. The study measured age-related changes in TCR beta repertoire diversity using deep sequencing normalized with unique cDNA molecular identifiers. The donors were split into four age groups: young (average around 15 years), middle-aged (roughly 39), aged (approximately 60) and long-lived (approximately 89). Two additional independent replicas of 1 million unique cDNA reads from the same blood draw were analyzed for two donors (one aged 18 to 29 and one aged 80 or older).

The 39 donors, aged about 6 to 95 years, were systemically healthy Caucasian individuals from Russia. Ten milliliters of peripheral blood were collected from each donor into EDTA-treated Vacutainer tubes. Ficoll-Paque density-gradient centrifugation was used to isolate PBMCs, with at least 7 million per sample. Trizol reagent was used to extract total RNA from PBMCs, with at least 5.5 micrograms per sample. The percentages of naive CD45RAhigh/CD27high T cells were determined by flow cytometry on a PBMC aliquot from every donor. Study-level results and caveats: Since profiling was done on bulk unsorted PBMCs, naive and antigen-experienced compartments could not be conclusively compared. Observed TCR beta diversity correlated strongly with the percentage of naive T cells measured by flow cytometry. As age increased, observed TCR beta diversity per million T cells dropped in a roughly linear way, and a significant reduction was already evident by age about 40. Donor CMV infection status was unknown, potentially confounding age-related changes in expanded clonotypes. Estimates of total diversity based on one million sequenced T cells were considered lower bounds and underestimates. Compared with the aged group, more naive CD4+ T cells, fewer expanded clones and increased TCR diversity were shown by the long-lived group, suggesting age selection.

Library preparation was by 5' RACE. Instrument used: Illumina HiSeq 2500. A second PCR of roughly 7 to 12 cycles was run with a J-beta primer mix and a sample-barcoded 5' primer. A unique molecular identifier was introduced onto each TCR beta cDNA molecule by a template-switch 5' adaptor carrying 12 random nucleotides. At least 2.5 million CDR3-containing paired-end reads were obtained from each sample. The Mint cDNA synthesis kit, primed by a TRBC-specific oligonucleotide, was used to synthesize first-strand cDNA from all RNA. All cDNA was treated with uracil-DNA glycosylase and then went through a first 18-cycle PCR with the universal primers M1SS and BC2_uni_R. The paper's processing steps were these. For normalization, 1 million high-quality reads were randomly selected from each sample, with every read carrying a distinct molecular identifier. Reads sharing molecular identifiers were discarded rather than binned into consensus sequences. MiTCR, run with a Q25 quality threshold and the strictest error-elimination algorithm, handled CDR3 identification, clonotype clustering and error correction. A nonparametric unseen species model with Euler transformation was used to estimate a lower bound on total TCR beta diversity. TCRdb ran its own pipeline on the public reads, namely fastp trimming at Q25 and MiXCR clone calling, and kept in-frame beta chains. Each record represents a unique CDR3 protein, reported with the most common genes and DNA among its rows. TCRdb's processing, not the study's, gives the V and J calls here. The sample contains roughly 560,000 distinct CDR3 sequences, 24% of them found a single time. Of the sample, under 9% falls within the top ten clones.

The same sample was also studied in work on T cells of mothers and their children. The second study's paper adds: Nine systemically healthy Caucasian individuals served as donors, namely three mothers together with their six children. cDNA synthesis used all of the extracted RNA, with roughly 1.5 ug of RNA in each 15 ul reaction. In the second PCR, sample barcodes and 2-4 random nucleotides were introduced via the M1S primer. More than 9 million TCR beta CDR3 reads were obtained from each mother, and roughly 3 million reads were obtained from each child. Thymic selection shapes the output of TCR recombination in a similar way in related and unrelated pairs, and inherited differences have a minor effect. Related mother-child pairs always showed normalized repertoire overlap that was slightly higher than in unrelated mother-child pairs, though the difference was never significant. No persistent microchimeric T cell clones were detected, at a sensitivity of around 97 clones per million clonotypes. The study used deep NGS to compare TCR beta repertoires of mothers and children, seeking features distinguishing related mother-child pairs from unrelated individuals. On average, the children were approximately 11 +/- 4 years old, while the mothers were roughly 36 +/- 4 years old. After adapters were ligated using NEBNext reagents, the libraries underwent 100+100 nt paired-end sequencing on an Illumina HiSeq 2000. To avoid cross-contamination, the mother libraries and the child libraries were prepared a month apart and sequenced in separate runs. For each donor, between 500,000 and 2,000,000 distinct TCR beta clonotypes were identified. Naive TCR beta clonotypes were estimated from low-frequency clonotypes matched to each donor's FACS-determined naive share, without sorting.

The TCR comes from a boy aged 10-17 years in good health. The sample was blood.

The DNA sequence reads TGTGCCAGCAGGCGAAGACAGGGGTTTCGGGAGACCCAGTACTTC. Its protein reads: CASRRRQGFRETQYF. The chain links TRBV6-5 with TRBJ2-5; 8 bases in between match TRBD1. Trimming removed 6 bases from V and 5 bases from J; the gene matches leave 11 bases unexplained. For CDR1 and CDR2, the germline V gene lists MNHEY and SVGAGI. From the cysteine through the phenylalanine, the CDR3 covers 15 amino acids. The DNA shown is the 45-base CDR3, in frame from base 1.